These 27 T cell receptor beta chains came from one sample sequenced in a study of cytomegalovirus exposure and HLA in healthy donors. PCR primers comprised 60 Vbeta and 13 Jbeta primers. Only in-frame clones appear in the TCRdb table, and some are missing; sequencing was by immunoSEQ multiplex PCR. The sample shows about 150,000 clones, less than 10% of them seen only once. Sequences were obtained from PBMCs. The receptors stem from a male donor in good health and CMV-seronegative.

Points on this clone: One end of the junction varies from germline; a read error may be responsible. The V and J genes are TRBV2 and TRBJ2-7; the match to TRBD1 covers 7 bases. The CDR3 has 13 amino acids. Looked up from germline, CDR1 is SNHLY and CDR2 is FYNNEI. CDR3 in DNA: TGTGCCAGCAGCGCTCTCCCCGGGACAGCGCTCTCCTTC. It encodes CASSALPGTALSF.

CDR3 in DNA: TGTGCCATCAGCAACTGGGACAGAGACACTGAAGCTTTCTTT. It translates to CAISNWDRDTEAFF. The genes are TRBV10-3 and TRBJ1-1; 7 nucleotides match TRBD1. The CDR3 length is 14 residues. J was trimmed by 3 bases and V by 6 bases; bases with no gene match: 7. Germline V CDR1 and CDR2: ENHRY, SYGVKD.

This clone was detected a few times. The V and J genes are TRBV19 and TRBJ1-2; maybe TRBD1 (5 bases). The CDR3 covers 15 residues. CDR1 and CDR2 from the germline V gene are LNHDA and SQIVND (reference sequence). The germline V and J ends were trimmed by 8 bases and 8 bases, with 24 bases remaining between them. The CDR3 loop is CASLVQPGVPRGYTF. The DNA for the CDR3 is TGTGCCAGTCTTGTGCAACCGGGGGTACCAAGGGGCTACACCTTC. The full variable domain, its missing parts supplied by reference TRBV19 and TRBJ1-2, is DGGITQSPKYLFRKEGQNVTLSCEQNLNHDAMYWYRQDPGQGLRLIYYSQIVNDFQKGDIAEGYSVSREKKESFPLTVTSAQKNPTAFYLCASLVQPGVPRGYTFGSGTRLTVV.

The chain recombines TRBV9 with TRBJ1-2; 8 nucleotides align to TRBD1. The CDR3 length is 12 residues. The germline CDR1 and CDR2 sequences are SGDLS and YYNGEE. V lost 7 bases and J lost 2; bases outside the gene matches: 1. CDR3: CASGQGNYGYTF. CDR3 in DNA: TGTGCCAGCGGACAGGGAAACTATGGCTACACCTTC.

The chain uses TRBV28 and TRBJ1-5; a weak D match, TRBD1 (5 bases). Germline V CDR1 and CDR2: MDHEN, SYDVKM. V was pared by 3 bases and J by 2 bases, with 26 bases between. There are 20 residues in the CDR3. CDR3 bases: TGTGCCAGCAGTTTTGTTACCGGGTCGACCGGGGGGTATGGCAATCAGCCCCAGCATTTT. This translates into CASSFVTGSTGGYGNQPQHF. The full variable domain, completed using reference TRBV28 and TRBJ1-5, is DVKVTQSSRYLVKRTGEKVFLECVQDMDHENMFWYRQDPGLGLRLIYFSYDVKMKEKGDIPEGYSVSREKKERFSLILESASTNQTSMYLCASSFVTGSTGGYGNQPQHFGDGTRLSIL.

This clone has more than one count but fewer than ten. The rearrangement joins TRBV7-2 to TRBJ1-2; D unresolved. The ends were cut back, 5 bases at V and 7 bases at J, with 17 bases in the middle. Per germline, CDR1 SGHTA and CDR2 FQGNSA. CDR3 length: 14 residues. DNA of the CDR3: TGTGCCAGCAGCCCATCCCAAGTAGGCGGTGGCTACACCTTC. Translating gives CASSPSQVGGGYTF.

This clone has just a few counts. V and J are TRBV5-1 and TRBJ2-7; 13 bases match TRBD2. CDR1 is SGHRS and CDR2 is YFSETQ in the germline V gene. J was trimmed by 4 bases and V by 4 bases; bases with no gene match: 5. The CDR3 is 15 residues long. CDR3 sequence: CASSRTSGSRYEQYF. CDR3 DNA sequence: TGCGCCAGCAGCCGGACTAGCGGGAGTAGGTACGAGCAGTACTTC.

This clone has just a few counts. V usage is TRBV30 and J usage is TRBJ2-1, with 7 bases identical to TRBD2. The length of the CDR3 is 15 residues. Germline V gives CDR1 GTSNPN, CDR2 SVGIG (reference sequence). Trimming took 0 bases from V and 2 from J; bases not matched to a gene: 4. CDR3 sequence (DNA): TGTGCCTGGAGTGTATGGGAGGGCCCCTACAATGAGCAGTTCTTC. Translating it yields CAWSVWEGPYNEQFF.

This clone has only a few counts. This chain joins TRBV5-4 and TRBJ1-2, with D hard to call. The CDR3 is 12 amino acids. V was clipped by 0 bases and J by 7 bases, with 7 bases between them. Germline values: CDR1 SGHNT, CDR2 YYREEE (reference sequence). CDR3 sequence: CASSLVGVGYTF. The DNA of the CDR3 is TGTGCCAGCAGCTTGGTGGGAGTTGGCTACACCTTC.

Turning to this clone: Other DNA sequences within the sample encode an identical CDR3. The chain is built from TRBV5-1 and TRBJ2-2; TRBD2 might be the D (5 bases). In germline, CDR1 is SGHRS, CDR2 YFSETQ. The V end lost 4 bases, the J end lost 2 bases, and 15 bases lay between the germline ends. The CDR3 has 16 amino acids. The CDR3 DNA reads TGCGCCAGCAGCCCCACCCTGGACTCAAACACCGGGGAGCTGTTTTTT. This codes for CASSPTLDSNTGELFF.

This clone turned up a few times. This sequence joins TRBV4-2 and TRBJ2-3; 14 bases align to TRBD2. Germline V gene sequence: CDR1 LGHNA, CDR2 YNFKEQ. This CDR3 contains 16 residues. V gave up 3 bases and J gave up 5 bases; unmatched junction bases: 4. The CDR3 protein is CASSHGTSGGEDTQYF. The CDR3 region has the DNA TGTGCCAGCAGCCACGGGACTAGCGGGGGTGAAGATACGCAGTATTTT.

This clone was seen more than once but under ten times. V and J are TRBV7-2 and TRBJ2-5; 8 bases line up with TRBD1. Per the germline V gene, CDR1 is SGHTA and CDR2 is FQGNSA. This CDR3 has 14 amino acids. V lost 4 bases, J lost 3 bases, and 4 bases stayed unmatched. CDR3 coding DNA: TGTGCCAGCAGCTCTAACAGGGGGAAAGAGACCCAGTACTTC. This gives the protein CASSSNRGKETQYF.

This clone was seen more than once but under ten times. Other DNA sequences of this sample code for an identical CDR3. This rearrangement joins TRBV30 to TRBJ2-1; tentatively, D is TRBD2 (6 bases). Trimming took off 0 bases at V and 7 bases at J, with 10 bases between the two ends. The CDR3 is 13 residues long. Looked up from germline, CDR1 is GTSNPN and CDR2 is SVGIG (reference sequence). CDR3: CAWSVLAGNEQFF. The CDR3 DNA reads TGTGCCTGGAGTGTACTAGCCGGGAATGAGCAGTTCTTC.

V and J are TRBV4-1 and TRBJ1-1, with D perhaps TRBD1 (5 bases). The germline V gene encodes CDR1 MGHRA and CDR2 YSYEKL. This CDR3 is built from 13 residues. The V gene lost 0 bases and the J gene lost 11 bases, with 13 bases spanning the gap. The CDR3 nucleotides are TGCGCCAGCAGCCAAGATCTCGACAGTCACGCTTTCTTT. It is translated as CASSQDLDSHAFF.

The chain recombines TRBV9 with TRBJ2-5; TRBD2 matches at 7 bases. V was pared by 0 bases and J by 2 bases, with 10 bases of the junction left unmatched. Per the germline V gene, CDR1 is SGDLS and CDR2 is YYNGEE. The length of the CDR3 is 17 residues. The CDR3 loop reads CASSVGGSSGRQETQYF. The CDR3 nucleotides are TGTGCCAGCAGCGTAGGAGGATCTAGCGGCAGGCAAGAGACCCAGTACTTC.

The chain joins TRBV6-1 to TRBJ2-3, with 10 bases that match TRBD2. Germline lookup yields CDR1 MNHNS and CDR2 SASEGT. This CDR3 region has 15 residues. The V segment lost 6 bases and the J segment 5 bases; nucleotides outside the gene matches: 8. CDR3 DNA sequence: TGTGCCAGCAGCCAGCGGGAGGGCCGGAAAGATACGCAGTATTTT. Amino acid sequence: CASSQREGRKDTQYF.

This clone turned up a few times. V usage is TRBV5-6 and J usage is TRBJ2-3, with 10 bases matching TRBD2. The CDR3 runs to 16 residues. Looked up from germline, CDR1 is SGHDT and CDR2 is YYEEEE. J gave up 3 bases and V 3 bases, and 7 bases lay outside the gene matches. CDR3 nucleotide sequence: TGTGCCAGCAGCTCCCCTAGCGGGAGAGAAACAGATACGCAGTATTTT. It encodes CASSSPSGRETDTQYF.

This chain uses TRBV7-2 with TRBJ1-5; tentative D call: TRBD1 (6 bases). From germline, CDR1 is SGHTA and CDR2 FQGNSA. The CDR3 extends over 18 amino acids. Trimming pared 1 base from V and 4 bases from J, leaving 20 bases between. CDR3 region: CASSLVKSGGASNQPQHF. CDR3 DNA sequence: TGTGCCAGCAGCTTAGTAAAGAGTGGGGGGGCGAGTAATCAGCCCCAGCATTTT.

As DNA, the CDR3 is TGTGCCACCGCGGGAGGGGGGCGTGAAAAACTGTTTTTT. The encoded protein is CATAGGGREKLFF. The V gene is TRBV15, the J gene TRBJ1-4; D possibly corresponds to TRBD1 (6 bases). CDR1 and CDR2 from the germline V gene are LNHNV and YYDKDF (reference sequence). The length of the CDR3 is 13 residues. Trimming removed 8 bases at V and 7 bases at J, with 14 bases between.

This clone was observed a few times. The gene calls are TRBV4-3 and TRBJ1-2, with D perhaps matching TRBD1 (5 bases). The germline gives CDR1 LGHNA, CDR2 YSLEER. V gave up 0 bases and J gave up 5 bases, with 7 bases separating them. The CDR3 contains 13 residues. CDR3 nucleotides: TGCGCCAGCAGCCAAGATCCAGGGTATGGCTACACCTTC. Protein: CASSQDPGYGYTF.

The chain has TRBV14 and TRBJ1-5, with a tentative D call TRBD1 (6 bases). This CDR3 contains 21 residues. Germline assignment: CDR1 SGHDN and CDR2 FVKESK. V was trimmed by 4 bases and J by 4 bases, leaving 32 bases between them. CDR3 sequence (DNA): TGTGCCAGCAGCCCAAGATCATCTCGTTGGGGGCGACTCCATTTTAATCAGCCCCAGCATTTT. Amino acids: CASSPRSSRWGRLHFNQPQHF.

This rearrangement joins TRBV4-2 to TRBJ2-1; 10 nucleotides match TRBD2. The CDR3 extends over 17 amino acids. Germline assignment: CDR1 LGHNA and CDR2 YNFKEQ. Trimming cost V 3 bases and J 4 bases; bases outside gene matches: 9. As DNA, the CDR3 is TGTGCCAGCAGCCAGCGGGAAAGCGGGAGGGATTACAATGAGCAGTTCTTC. This gives the protein CASSQRESGRDYNEQFF.

The gene calls are TRBV4-1 and TRBJ1-3; TRBD1 is a possible D gene (6 bases). CDR1 and CDR2 from the germline V gene are MGHRA and YSYEKL. Trimming left V 2 bases short and J 6 bases short, with 20 bases between. This CDR3 contains 17 residues. CDR3 sequence (DNA): TGCGCCAGCAGCCAAACCGGGACAACCAAGAATCCAAACACCATATATTTT. This gives the protein CASSQTGTTKNPNTIYF.

The chain is built from TRBV6-1 and TRBJ2-1; TRBD2 aligns across 10 bases. The V gene end was trimmed by 2 bases and the J gene end by 12 bases; junction bases not matched to a gene: 13. The germline V gene encodes CDR1 MNHNS and CDR2 SASEGT. There are 16 residues in the CDR3. CDR3 nucleotides: TGTGCCAGCAGTGAACTAGGGGCTAGCGGGAGTAATAGGCAGTTCTTC. This encodes CASSELGASGSNRQFF.

This clone was seen a few times. The chain carries TRBV6-1 and TRBJ2-3; 10 bases line up with TRBD2. V lost 4 bases to trimming and J lost 2 bases; unmatched junction nucleotides: 6. In germline, CDR1 is MNHNS, CDR2 SASEGT. The CDR3 sequence is 16 residues long. CDR3 residues: CASSVGLAAHTDTQYF. The CDR3, as DNA: TGTGCCAGCAGTGTCGGACTAGCGGCTCACACAGATACGCAGTATTTT.

The chain has TRBV2 and TRBJ2-7, with a weak D call TRBD1 (8 bases). The germline CDR1 and CDR2 sequences are SNHLY and FYNNEI. Trimming stripped 4 bases from V and 3 bases from J, with 19 bases between. The CDR3 totals 16 residues. In DNA form, the CDR3 reads TGTGCCAGCAGTGGGCAGCGGGACAGGAAACACTACGAGCAGTACTTC. Its translation is CASSGQRDRKHYEQYF. Full variable domain (outside the CDR3, taken from reference TRBV2 and TRBJ2-7): EPEVTQTPSHQVTQMGQEVILRCVPISNHLYFYWYRQILGQKVEFLVSFYNNEISEKSEIFDDQFSVERPDGSNFTLKIRSTKLEDSAMYFCASSGQRDRKHYEQYFGPGTRLTVT.

This clone was counted between two and nine times. V and J are TRBV19 and TRBJ2-1, with TRBD1 matching 7 bases. The V and J ends lost 2 bases and 7 bases, in that order; junction bases with no gene match: 8. This CDR3 comprises 15 residues. Germline CDR1 LNHDA, CDR2 SQIVND (reference sequence). CDR3 DNA sequence: TGTGCCAGTAGTATATTTATCGCAGGGGGAAATGAGCAGTTCTTC. Protein product: CASSIFIAGGNEQFF.